Listed below are T cell receptor beta chains from one sample, sequenced in a study of blood T cell repertoires in COVID-19. The repertoire was sequenced with immunoSEQ multiplex PCR; TCRdb's copy has only in-frame clones and lacks some. This table holds about 60,000 clones, about 90% found once. The sample consisted of peripheral blood. The source is a man between 60 and 75 years old with acute or convalescent COVID-19. CDR3s include the opening cysteine and the closing phenylalanine or tryptophan. A D gene is named only where the DNA matches it firmly. Only some rows state a clone size, as once, few, many or a class for expanded clones.

clone size	D gene	V gene	J gene	CDR3 protein	CDR3 DNA
-	TRBD2	TRBV7-3	TRBJ2-1	CASSLTGGSSYNEQFF	TGTGCCAGCAGCTTAACGGGCGGGAGTTCCTACAATGAGCAGTTCTTC
-	TRBD2	TRBV6-5	TRBJ2-5	CASSQTSPKAQYF	TGTGCCAGCAGTCAGACTAGCCCCAAGGCCCAGTACTTC
-	-	TRBV6-5	TRBJ2-1	CASSYAGYNEQFF	TGTGCCAGCAGTTACGCGGGTTACAATGAGCAGTTCTTC
-	-	TRBV27	TRBJ1-3	CASSQGRGSGNTIYF	TGTGCCAGCAGTCAGGGTAGGGGCTCTGGAAACACCATATATTTT
-	TRBD2	TRBV9	TRBJ2-3	CASSVGGGTGGTQYF	TGTGCCAGCAGCGTAGGCGGGGGGACCGGGGGTACGCAGTATTTT
-	-	TRBV6-6	TRBJ2-7	CASSYYRGEQYF	TGTGCCAGCAGTTACTATCGGGGCGAGCAGTACTTC
once	-	TRBV3-1/TRBV3-2	TRBJ1-1	CASSPYQGRSGSTEAFF	TGTGCCAGCAGCCCATACCAAGGACGGTCGGGGAGCACTGAAGCTTTCTTT
-	TRBD2	TRBV7-9	TRBJ2-1	CASSLELASGEQFF	TGTGCCAGCAGCTTAGAACTAGCGAGTGGTGAGCAGTTCTTC
once	TRBD1	TRBV6-5	TRBJ1-2	CASRQLGQFYGYTF	TGTGCCAGCAGACAACTGGGACAGTTCTATGGCTACACCTTC
-	TRBD1	TRBV28	TRBJ2-2	CASSYRGANTGELFF	TGTGCCAGCAGTTACAGGGGAGCGAACACCGGGGAGCTGTTTTTT
-	TRBD1	TRBV7-3	TRBJ2-7	CASSLSGTANNKQYF	TGTGCCAGCAGCTTATCAGGGACAGCTAATAATAAGCAGTACTTC
-	TRBD1	TRBV19	TRBJ1-2	CASSIEDRVDYGYTF	TGTGCCAGTAGTATAGAAGACAGGGTCGACTATGGCTACACCTTC
-	-	TRBV9	TRBJ2-3	CASSVIARLLRRIRSWVTDTQYF	TGTGCCAGCAGCGTCATAGCCCGCTTACTGAGGCGGATAAGATCTTGGGTCACAGATACGCAGTATTTT
-	TRBD2	TRBV24-1	TRBJ2-1	CATSDGTRNEQFF	TGTGCCACCAGTGATGGGACTAGAAATGAGCAGTTCTTC
-	-	TRBV6-5	TRBJ1-3	CASRRDPSGNTIYF	TGTGCCAGCCGGCGGGACCCCTCTGGAAACACCATATATTTT
-	TRBD1	TRBV7-2	TRBJ2-7	CASSLGPWGTGSYEQYF	TGTGCCAGCAGCTTAGGCCCTTGGGGGACAGGGTCCTACGAGCAGTACTTC
-	-	TRBV28	TRBJ2-7	CASSLSGTQYSYEQYF	TGTGCCAGCAGTTTATCCGGGACTCAATACTCCTACGAGCAGTACTTC
-	-	TRBV23-1	TRBJ1-1	CASSEYRPLGTEAFF	TGCGCCAGCAGTGAATACAGGCCGCTGGGGACTGAAGCTTTCTTT